Below are 8 T cell receptor beta chains sequenced from a single sample in a study of T cell repertoires in cytomegalovirus infection. Which antigens these TCRs recognize remains unknown. TCRdb re-derived calls from the reads in MiXCR, one entry per CDR3 protein. The top ten clones hold under 20% of a sample with approximately 500,000 distinct CDR3 sequences, 30% to 35% of them seen once. Source: cultured PBMCs, taken from culture after CMV antigen stimulation. Receptor source: a human donor in good health (CMV status not recorded). Some clones in this sample may be carry-over from other donors' samples.

DNA for the CDR3: TGTGCCAGCAGCTCCGAGGGGTCAAGCTATGGCTACACCTTC. It specifies CASSSEGSSYGYTF. This chain uses TRBV7-9 with TRBJ1-2, with a weak D call TRBD1 (5 bases). The germline gives CDR1 SEHNR, CDR2 FQNEAQ (reference sequence). The CDR3 covers 14 residues. Trimming cost V 4 bases and J 4 bases, with 13 bases left between them.

The J gene is TRBJ2-3, the V gene TRBV7-2; 7 positions agree with TRBD1. Germline trimming cut 5 bases from V and 1 base from J; bases unmatched to any gene: 9. The CDR3 extends over 16 amino acids. Germline values: CDR1 SGHTA, CDR2 FQGNSA. This chain's CDR3 is CASSKDTGTGTDTQYF. As DNA, the CDR3 is TGTGCCAGCAGCAAGGACACCGGGACAGGCACAGATACGCAGTATTTT.

The chain uses TRBV6-2 or TRBV6-3 and TRBJ2-5; tentative D call: TRBD2 (6 bases). Trimming cost V 6 bases and J 5 bases, with 16 bases left between them. The CDR3 is made up of 14 amino acids. Germline assignment: CDR1 MNHEY and CDR2 SVGEGT. This chain's CDR3 is CASSDAGGMETQYF. In DNA, the CDR3 is TGTGCCAGCAGCGACGCAGGAGGGATGGAGACCCAGTACTTC.

Comments on this clonotype: A read error may be the cause here, since a much bigger clone is one base away. This chain links TRBV7-2 with TRBJ2-3; the match to TRBD2 covers 9 bases. Germline CDR1 SGHTA, CDR2 FQGNSA. The CDR3 spans 15 residues. V lost 6 bases, J lost 3 bases, and 7 bases stayed unmatched. CDR3 in DNA: TGTGCCAGCAGGCTACCAGCGGGAGGTACAGATACGCAGTATTTT. It encodes CASRLPAGGTDTQYF.

This clonotype was seen more than once but under ten times. J is TRBJ2-1 and V is TRBV7-6; weak D call: TRBD1 (5 bases). Germline V gene sequence: CDR1 SGHVS, CDR2 FNYEAQ. The CDR3 is 17 amino acids. Trimming took 1 base from V and 4 from J, leaving 17 bases between them. CDR3: CASSLEPLGRPYNEQFF. CDR3 coding DNA: TGTGCCAGCAGCTTAGAGCCCCTGGGGCGGCCTTACAATGAGCAGTTCTTC. Full variable domain (missing parts from reference TRBV7-6 and TRBJ2-1): GAGVSQSPRYKVTKRGQDVALRCDPISGHVSLYWYRQALGQGPEFLTYFNYEAQQDKSGLPNDRFSAERPEGSISTLTIQRTEQRDSAMYRCASSLEPLGRPYNEQFFGPGTRLTVL.

V gene TRBV16 combines with J gene TRBJ1-5; 10 bases agree with TRBD1. CDR1 and CDR2 (germline): KGHSY, FQNENV. The CDR3 contains 16 residues. Trimming removed 6 bases from V and 6 bases from J; junction bases left unmatched: 11. The CDR3 nucleotides read TGTGCCAGCAGTCTGCAGGACAGGGGGGCGGGTCAGCCCCAGCATTTT. Its translation is CASSLQDRGAGQPQHF.

The J gene is TRBJ1-1, the V gene TRBV10-3; D may be TRBD1 (6 bases). V was clipped by 9 bases and J by 1 base, with 42 bases between them. Looked up from germline, CDR1 is ENHRY and CDR2 is SYGVKD. The CDR3 extends over 23 amino acids. CDR3 DNA sequence: TGTGCCATAAAACCCCAGGCAGGAAGTGGGGGGCGTGACAGCGCAAAGAGGAACACTGAAGCTTTCTTT. Translating gives CAIKPQAGSGGRDSAKRNTEAFF.

The V and J genes are TRBV7-2 and TRBJ2-1; D is possibly TRBD2 (6 bases). V shed 5 bases and J shed 5 bases, with 19 bases lying between them. Germline-derived CDR1 and CDR2 are SGHTA and FQGNSA. There are 16 residues in the CDR3. The CDR3 DNA is TGTGCCAGCAGCGCCTTGAAGCGGGTAAGAGACAATGAGCAGTTCTTC. It translates to CASSALKRVRDNEQFF.